A single sample gave rise to the 31 T cell receptor beta chains below, sequenced in a study of cytomegalovirus exposure and HLA in healthy donors. The primer mix had 60 Vbeta and 13 Jbeta primers. Assay: immunoSEQ multiplex PCR; the TCRdb copy retains only in-frame clones and omits some. This repertoire shows over 150,000 clones, 55% to 70% found once; its top ten account for 2.5% to 3.5%. The material sequenced was PBMCs. These receptors were collected from a woman between 40 and 55 years old in good health and CMV-seropositive.

The chain combines TRBV2 with TRBJ2-7; D not certain. Trimming pared 2 bases from V and 3 bases from J, leaving 5 bases between. The CDR3 spans 12 residues. In germline, CDR1 is SNHLY, CDR2 FYNNEI. CDR3 sequence (DNA): TGTGCCAGCAGTGAAACGGGCTACGAGCAGTACTTC. This gives the protein CASSETGYEQYF.

The chain joins TRBV5-4 to TRBJ2-3, with 11 bases lining up with TRBD2. The CDR3 sequence is 16 residues long. Germline CDR1 reads SGHNT; CDR2 reads YYREEE (reference sequence). Germline trimming cut 4 bases from V and 2 bases from J; bases unmatched to any gene: 6. The CDR3 reads CASSLASGRFTDTQYF. CDR3 bases: TGTGCCAGCAGCCTTGCTAGCGGGAGGTTCACAGATACGCAGTATTTT.

This clone showed up just once. Relative to the germline gene, one junction end is altered; a read error may explain this. The chain has TRBV7-9 and TRBJ2-7, with 7 bases identical to TRBD1. The CDR3 spans 16 residues. Germline CDR1 is SEHNR and CDR2 is FQNEAQ (reference sequence). CDR3 DNA sequence: TGTTCCAGCAGCTTAGTTGGGACAGAATCTATTACGAGGCAGTACTTC. Translating gives CSSSLVGTESITRQYF. Based on the CDR3 plus reference TRBV7-9 and TRBJ2-7, the full variable domain is DTGVSQNPRHKITKRGQNVTFRCDPISEHNRLYWYRQTLGQGPEFLTYFQNEAQLEKSRLLSDRFSAERPKGSFSTLEIQRTEQGDSAMYLCSSSLVGTESITRQYFGPGTRLTVT.

The chain joins TRBV19 to TRBJ1-2; possible D gene TRBD1, 6 bases. This CDR3 comprises 13 residues. V was trimmed by 8 bases and J by 5 bases, leaving 15 bases between them. Germline CDR1 reads LNHDA; CDR2 reads SQIVND (reference sequence). Here the CDR3 reads CASAFRGSYGYTF. The CDR3 DNA is TGTGCCAGTGCTTTCAGGGGATCGTATGGCTACACCTTC.

This sequence joins TRBV5-1 and TRBJ2-7, with 9 nucleotides matching TRBD1. Trimming at V came to 3 bases and at J to 7 bases, leaving 8 bases not matched to a gene. From germline, CDR1 is SGHRS and CDR2 YFSETQ. The CDR3 length is 14 residues. The CDR3 nucleotides read TGCGCCAGCAGCTCCGGGACAGGGATGATTGAGCAGTACTTC. This translates into CASSSGTGMIEQYF.

On this clone: One end of the junction varies from germline; a read error may be responsible. The CDR3 protein is CASSFTIDNEQFF. DNA of the CDR3: TGTGCTAGCAGCTTTACCATAGACAATGAGCAGTTCTTC. This sequence joins TRBV7-7 and TRBJ2-1, with D unresolved. The CDR3 extends over 13 amino acids. Germline CDR1 is SSHAT and CDR2 is FNYEAQ (reference sequence).

CDR3 in amino acids: CASSEMAGGYNEQFF. CDR3 DNA: TGTGCCAGCAGTGAAATGGCGGGAGGCTACAATGAGCAGTTCTTC. The V gene is TRBV6-1, the J gene TRBJ2-1; 8 nucleotides align to TRBD2. Trimming at V came to 2 bases and at J to 3 bases, leaving 3 bases not matched to a gene. CDR1 and CDR2 (germline): MNHNS, SASEGT. The CDR3 runs to 15 residues.

The chain recombines TRBV7-9 with TRBJ2-3, with 7 bases lining up with TRBD2. V trimming: 7 bases; J trimming: 0 bases; junction bases outside the gene matches: 4. The germline gives CDR1 SEHNR, CDR2 FQNEAQ (reference sequence). The CDR3 has 14 amino acids. The CDR3 nucleotides read TGTGCCAGCACCCAAGCGGGGAGCACAGATACGCAGTATTTT. Protein product: CASTQAGSTDTQYF.

This sequence joins TRBV7-9 and TRBJ1-5, with D possibly matching TRBD1 (5 bases). V was trimmed by 2 bases and J by 5 bases, leaving 7 bases between them. The CDR3 loop spans 13 amino acids. CDR1 and CDR2 from the germline V gene are SEHNR and FQNEAQ (reference sequence). CDR3 residues: CASSLQGDQPQHF. The DNA of the CDR3 is TGTGCCAGCAGCTTACAGGGTGATCAGCCCCAGCATTTT.

This clone showed up just a few times. V and J are TRBV6-5 and TRBJ1-5; D remains ambiguous. The V gene lost 0 bases and the J gene lost 2 bases, with 8 bases spanning the gap. The CDR3 sequence is 15 residues long. Looked up from germline, CDR1 is MNHEY and CDR2 is SVGAGI. The CDR3 sequence is CASSYSSVGNQPQHF. The DNA of the CDR3 is TGTGCCAGCAGTTACTCGAGTGTTGGCAATCAGCCCCAGCATTTT.

This clone was counted a few times. V is TRBV28 and J is TRBJ2-3, with 8 bases matching TRBD1. The length of the CDR3 is 14 residues. The V segment lost 6 bases and the J segment 5 bases; nucleotides outside the gene matches: 7. In germline, CDR1 is MDHEN, CDR2 SYDVKM. CDR3 sequence (DNA): TGTGCCAGCAGCCCTCAGGGGGCGCAAGATACGCAGTATTTT. It encodes CASSPQGAQDTQYF.

The chain joins TRBV6-1 to TRBJ1-5; 7 bases are shared with TRBD1. The CDR3 is 15 residues long. J was trimmed by 2 bases and V by 6 bases; bases with no gene match: 7. Germline V gives CDR1 MNHNS, CDR2 SASEGT. CDR3 loop: CASRATGVGNQPQHF. The CDR3 DNA is TGTGCCAGCAGGGCCACAGGGGTCGGCAATCAGCCCCAGCATTTT.

This clone was seen just once. CDR3 region: CASSPAGRLYEQYF. The CDR3 DNA follows: TGTGCCAGCAGTCCGGCAGGGAGGCTGTACGAGCAGTACTTC. The rearrangement uses TRBV27 and TRBJ2-7, with D possibly matching TRBD2 (6 bases). The germline V gene has CDR1 MNHEY and CDR2 SMNVEV (reference sequence). This CDR3 contains 14 residues. V shed 5 bases and J shed 4 bases, with 15 bases lying between them.

This clone was picked up a small number of times. The chain carries TRBV5-4 and TRBJ1-2, with D tentatively TRBD1 (6 bases). V lost 0 bases and J lost 5, with 14 bases in between. This CDR3 is built from 15 residues. CDR1 SGHNT and CDR2 YYREEE come from the germline V gene (reference sequence). CDR3 DNA sequence: TGTGCCAGCAGCTTGGACAGGGCGACAAGGTATGGCTACACCTTC. This encodes CASSLDRATRYGYTF.

The chain links TRBV10-3 to TRBJ2-7; 14 nucleotides line up with TRBD2. The ends lost 6 bases at V and 4 bases at J; junction bases unmatched: 5. The CDR3 consists of 15 residues. Germline V lookup: CDR1 ENHRY, CDR2 SYGVKD. The DNA of the CDR3 is TGTGCCATCAGGGAGGGACTAGCGGGAGTGTACGAGCAGTACTTC. It yields the protein CAIREGLAGVYEQYF.

The gene calls are TRBV19 and TRBJ2-3; maybe TRBD1 (5 bases). V lost 4 bases and J 4 bases, leaving 15 bases between the germline ends. The germline gives CDR1 LNHDA, CDR2 SQIVND (reference sequence). CDR3 length: 15 amino acids. This CDR3 is CASSRNAGYPDTQYF. The CDR3 DNA reads as TGTGCCAGTAGTAGAAACGCAGGGTACCCAGATACGCAGTATTTT.

V and J are TRBV2 and TRBJ2-3; D is undetermined. This CDR3 is built from 16 residues. CDR1 is SNHLY and CDR2 is FYNNEI in the germline V gene. V was clipped by 4 bases and J by 0 bases, with 14 bases between them. Here the CDR3 reads CASSANGGTSTDTQYF. Here the CDR3 DNA reads TGTGCCAGCAGTGCGAATGGCGGAACTAGCACAGATACGCAGTATTTT. The complete variable domain, with remaining parts taken from reference TRBV2 and TRBJ2-3, reads EPEVTQTPSHQVTQMGQEVILRCVPISNHLYFYWYRQILGQKVEFLVSFYNNEISEKSEIFDDQFSVERPDGSNFTLKIRSTKLEDSAMYFCASSANGGTSTDTQYFGPGTRLTVL.

The chain has TRBV28 and TRBJ2-5, with D perhaps TRBD2 (6 bases). CDR3 size: 14 residues. Trimming removed 5 bases from V and 5 bases from J, with 15 bases in between. Germline CDR1 reads MDHEN; CDR2 reads SYDVKM. The CDR3 DNA reads as TGTGCCAGCAGTCCCGCGGGATCCAGGGAGACCCAGTACTTC. Protein sequence: CASSPAGSRETQYF.

The V gene is TRBV28, the J gene TRBJ1-2; D may be TRBD1 (5 bases). Per germline, CDR1 MDHEN and CDR2 SYDVKM. V was cut by 3 bases and J by 0 bases, with 11 bases left in between. This CDR3 is built from 15 residues. The CDR3, as DNA: TGTGCCAGCAGTTTCGACAGACGAGCTAACTATGGCTACACCTTC. Protein product: CASSFDRRANYGYTF.

V is TRBV19 and J is TRBJ1-6; TRBD1 is a possible D gene (5 bases). Germline assignment: CDR1 LNHDA and CDR2 SQIVND (reference sequence). CDR3 length: 13 amino acids. V was pared by 5 bases and J by 10 bases, with 12 bases between. The CDR3 protein is CASSAGGASPLHF. CDR3 nucleotide sequence: TGTGCCAGTAGTGCCGGCGGGGCATCACCCCTCCACTTT.

The rearrangement links TRBV5-6 to TRBJ2-4; D possibly corresponds to TRBD1 (6 bases). Germline loops: CDR1 SGHDT, CDR2 YYEEEE. V shed 4 bases and J shed 0 bases, with 17 bases lying between them. The CDR3 spans 17 residues. The CDR3 protein is CASSATRTDIAKNIQYF. DNA for the CDR3: TGTGCCAGCAGCGCGACGAGGACAGACATAGCCAAAAACATTCAGTACTTC.

The rearrangement joins TRBV6-5 to TRBJ2-5, with a tentative D call TRBD1 (6 bases). V lost 7 bases and J lost 6, with 18 bases in between. CDR3 length: 14 amino acids. CDR1 is MNHEY, CDR2 SVGAGI, per germline. The CDR3: CASMPGTIAQTQYF. The DNA for the CDR3 is TGTGCCAGCATGCCGGGGACAATTGCGCAGACCCAGTACTTC.

V and J are TRBV6-5 and TRBJ1-1; D is ambiguous. With 2 bases removed from V and 1 base from J, the gap between germline ends came to 8 bases. CDR3 size: 14 residues. Germline CDR1 MNHEY, CDR2 SVGAGI. The DNA for the CDR3 is TGTGCCAGCAGTTACCGCGCCGGGAACACTGAAGCTTTCTTT. Protein: CASSYRAGNTEAFF.

The rearrangement links TRBV5-5 to TRBJ2-7; 7 bases agree with TRBD2. J lost 4 bases, V lost 0 bases, and 7 bases had no gene match. This CDR3 comprises 15 residues. The germline V gene has CDR1 SGHKS and CDR2 YYEKEE (reference sequence). CDR3 sequence (DNA): TGTGCCAGCAGCTTGGGGGGGGGTAGGGTTTACGAGCAGTACTTC. It encodes CASSLGGGRVYEQYF.

The chain employs TRBV2 and TRBJ1-4, with D possibly being TRBD1 (5 bases). There are 16 residues in the CDR3. Trimming left V 4 bases short and J 7 bases short, with 19 bases between. Germline V lookup: CDR1 SNHLY, CDR2 FYNNEI. The CDR3 here is CASSAFGAMGVEKLFF. CDR3 DNA sequence: TGTGCCAGCAGTGCCTTTGGGGCGATGGGCGTTGAAAAACTGTTTTTT.

The genes are TRBV27 and TRBJ1-3; tentative D call: TRBD1 (5 bases). Trimming removed 4 bases from V and 0 bases from J, with 10 bases in between. CDR1 MNHEY and CDR2 SMNVEV come from the germline V gene (reference sequence). The CDR3 totals 15 residues. The CDR3 region has the DNA TGTGCCAGCAGTTCCGGACACGTCTCTGGAAACACCATATATTTT. Protein product: CASSSGHVSGNTIYF.

The chain couples TRBV9 to TRBJ2-1, with D possibly being TRBD2 (6 bases). The CDR3 has 15 residues. The V end lost 5 bases, the J end lost 4 bases, and 16 bases lay between the germline ends. Germline assignment: CDR1 SGDLS and CDR2 YYNGEE. The CDR3 DNA reads TGTGCCAGCAGTGAAGAGGGACGGGGGTACAATGAGCAGTTCTTC. Protein sequence: CASSEEGRGYNEQFF.

The V and J genes are TRBV7-9 and TRBJ2-1, with 8 bases that match TRBD2. J lost 9 bases, V lost 5 bases, and 12 bases had no gene match. Germline CDR1 and CDR2: SEHNR and FQNEAQ (reference sequence). The CDR3 has 15 residues. The CDR3 loop reads CASSQGPGRASEQFF. As DNA, the CDR3 is TGTGCCAGCAGCCAGGGACCCGGGAGGGCCAGTGAGCAGTTCTTC.

The sample holds a few counts of this clone. The gene calls are TRBV7-2 and TRBJ1-2; D remains ambiguous. Trimming removed 5 bases at V and 8 bases at J, with 15 bases between. From germline, CDR1 is SGHTA and CDR2 FQGNSA. This CDR3 contains 13 residues. The CDR3 protein is CASSPARDTGYTF. CDR3 bases: TGTGCCAGCAGCCCAGCCCGGGATACGGGCTACACCTTC.

A few counts support this clone. This chain connects TRBV29-1 to TRBJ2-1; TRBD1 aligns across 9 bases. V gave up 0 bases and J gave up 10 bases; unmatched junction bases: 7. Germline V gives CDR1 SQVTM, CDR2 ANQGSEA. CDR3 length equals 14 residues. CDR3 DNA: TGCAGCGTTGAAGAAGGGACAGGGTCAGGGGAGCAGTTCTTC. This gives the protein CSVEEGTGSGEQFF.

The V call is TRBV5-1, the J call TRBJ1-5; TRBD1 matches 7 bases. The trim removed 4 bases at V and 6 bases at J, leaving 7 bases unmatched. Germline V lookup: CDR1 SGHRS, CDR2 YFSETQ. There are 14 residues in the CDR3. CDR3 nucleotide sequence: TGCGCCAGCAGCCCGGGACAGAACTTTCAGCCCCAGCATTTT. Its translation: CASSPGQNFQPQHF.